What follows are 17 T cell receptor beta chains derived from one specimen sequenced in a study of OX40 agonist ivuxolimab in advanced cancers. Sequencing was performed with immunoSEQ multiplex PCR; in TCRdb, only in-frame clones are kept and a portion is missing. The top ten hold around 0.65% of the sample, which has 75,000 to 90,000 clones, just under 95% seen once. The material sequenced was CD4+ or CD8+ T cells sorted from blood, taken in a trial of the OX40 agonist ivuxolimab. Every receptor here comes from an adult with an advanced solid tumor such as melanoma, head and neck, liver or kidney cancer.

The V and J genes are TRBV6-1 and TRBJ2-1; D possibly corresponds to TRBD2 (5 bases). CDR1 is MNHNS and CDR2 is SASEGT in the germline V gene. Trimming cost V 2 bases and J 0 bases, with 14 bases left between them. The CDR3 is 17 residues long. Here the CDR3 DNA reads TGTGCCAGCAGTGAATCTGGCGGGTCGAGCTCCTACAATGAGCAGTTCTTC. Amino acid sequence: CASSESGGSSSYNEQFF.

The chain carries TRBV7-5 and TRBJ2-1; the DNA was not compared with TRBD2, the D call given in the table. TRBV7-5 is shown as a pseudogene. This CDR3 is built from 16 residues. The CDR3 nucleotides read TGTGCCAGAAGACCGCGGACTAGCGGGAGTAGGGATGAGCAGTTCTTC. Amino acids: CARRPRTSGSRDEQFF.

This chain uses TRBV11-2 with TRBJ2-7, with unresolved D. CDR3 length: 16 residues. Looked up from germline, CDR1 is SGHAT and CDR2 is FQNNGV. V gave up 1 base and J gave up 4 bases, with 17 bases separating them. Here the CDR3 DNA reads TGTGCCAGCAGCTTAGGCCCCGGGCAACTTGGTTACGAGCAGTACTTC. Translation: CASSLGPGQLGYEQYF.

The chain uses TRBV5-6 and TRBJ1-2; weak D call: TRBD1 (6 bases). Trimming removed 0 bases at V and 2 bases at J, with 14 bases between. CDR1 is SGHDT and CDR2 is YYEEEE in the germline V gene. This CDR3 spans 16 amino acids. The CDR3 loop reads CASSLATGGANYGYTF. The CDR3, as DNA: TGTGCCAGCAGCTTGGCGACCGGGGGCGCGAACTATGGCTACACCTTC.

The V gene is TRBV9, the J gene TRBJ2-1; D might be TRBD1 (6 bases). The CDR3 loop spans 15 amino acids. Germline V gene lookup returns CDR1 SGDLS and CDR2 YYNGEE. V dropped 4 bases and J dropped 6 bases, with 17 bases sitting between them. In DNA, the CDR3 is TGTGCCAGCAGCCTTACAGGGTCTGGGGGCAATGAGCAGTTCTTC. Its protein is CASSLTGSGGNEQFF.

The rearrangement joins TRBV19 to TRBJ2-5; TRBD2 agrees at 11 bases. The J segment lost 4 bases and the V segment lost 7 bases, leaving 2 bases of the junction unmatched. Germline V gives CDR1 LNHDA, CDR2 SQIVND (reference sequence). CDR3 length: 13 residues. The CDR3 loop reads CASTGLAGETQYF. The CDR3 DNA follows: TGTGCCAGTACCGGACTAGCGGGAGAGACCCAGTACTTC.

The CDR3 here is CASSAYRARLTNYGYTF. CDR3 sequence (DNA): TGTGCCAGCAGCGCCTACAGGGCTCGGTTAACTAACTATGGCTACACCTTC. The gene calls are TRBV7-8 and TRBJ1-2; possible D gene TRBD1, 6 bases. The CDR3 has 17 residues. Germline V gene sequence: CDR1 SGHVS, CDR2 FQNEAQ. The V end was cut by 5 bases, the J end by 0 bases, with 19 bases between.

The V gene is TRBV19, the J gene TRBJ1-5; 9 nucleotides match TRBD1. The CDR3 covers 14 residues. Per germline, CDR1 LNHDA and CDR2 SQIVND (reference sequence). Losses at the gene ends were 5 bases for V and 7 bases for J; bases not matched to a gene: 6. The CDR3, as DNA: TGTGCCAGTAGTTCCCAGGGGACAGGGCAGCCCCAGCATTTT. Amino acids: CASSSQGTGQPQHF.

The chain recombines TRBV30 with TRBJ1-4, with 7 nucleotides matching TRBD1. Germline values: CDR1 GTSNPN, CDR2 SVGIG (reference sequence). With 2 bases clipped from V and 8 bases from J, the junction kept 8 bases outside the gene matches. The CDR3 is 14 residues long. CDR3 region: CAWSQQGIREKLFF. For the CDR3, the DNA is TGTGCCTGGAGTCAACAGGGGATAAGAGAAAAACTGTTTTTT.

Here the CDR3 DNA reads TGTGCCAGCAGTGAAGGTGCAGACTACACCTTC. Protein: CASSEGADYTF. The chain combines TRBV6-1 with TRBJ1-2; D is ambiguous. This CDR3 is built from 11 residues. Trimming left V 1 base short and J 10 bases short, with 7 bases between. Germline loops: CDR1 MNHNS, CDR2 SASEGT.

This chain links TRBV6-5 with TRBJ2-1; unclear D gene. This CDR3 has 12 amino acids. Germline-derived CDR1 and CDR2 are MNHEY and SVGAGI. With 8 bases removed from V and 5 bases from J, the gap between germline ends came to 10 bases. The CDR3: CASASPHNEQFF. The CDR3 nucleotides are TGTGCCAGCGCTAGTCCCCACAATGAGCAGTTCTTC.

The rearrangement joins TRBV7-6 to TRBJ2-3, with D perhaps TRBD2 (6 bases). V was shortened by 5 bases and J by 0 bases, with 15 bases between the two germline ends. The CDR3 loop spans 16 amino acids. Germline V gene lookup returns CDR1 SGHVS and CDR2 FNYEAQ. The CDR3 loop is CASSPLGAGSTDTQYF. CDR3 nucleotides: TGTGCCAGCAGCCCCTTAGGGGCGGGGAGCACAGATACGCAGTATTTT. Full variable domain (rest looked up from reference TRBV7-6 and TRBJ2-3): GAGVSQSPRYKVTKRGQDVALRCDPISGHVSLYWYRQALGQGPEFLTYFNYEAQQDKSGLPNDRFSAERPEGSISTLTIQRTEQRDSAMYRCASSPLGAGSTDTQYFGPGTRLTVL.

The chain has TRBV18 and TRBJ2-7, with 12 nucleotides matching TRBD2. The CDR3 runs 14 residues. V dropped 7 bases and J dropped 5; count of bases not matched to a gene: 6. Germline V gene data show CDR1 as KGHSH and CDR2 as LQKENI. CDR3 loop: CASLGLAGTDEQYF. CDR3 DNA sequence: TGTGCCAGCTTAGGACTAGCGGGAACCGACGAGCAGTACTTC.

The CDR3 spells CASSPKHLPSTDTQYF. Written as DNA, the CDR3 is TGTGCCAGCAGCCCGAAACACCTCCCAAGCACAGATACGCAGTATTTT. The gene calls are TRBV5-8 and TRBJ2-3; D not resolved. This CDR3 is built from 16 residues. V shed 4 bases and J shed 0 bases, with 15 bases lying between them. Germline V gene sequence: CDR1 SGHTS, CDR2 YDEGEE.

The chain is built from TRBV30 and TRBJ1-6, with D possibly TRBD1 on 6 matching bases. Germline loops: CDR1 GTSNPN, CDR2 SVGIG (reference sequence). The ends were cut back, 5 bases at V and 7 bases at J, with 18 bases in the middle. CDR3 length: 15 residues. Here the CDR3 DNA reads TGTGCCTGGTCCCGGCTGGACAGTTTGAATTCACCCCTCCACTTT. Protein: CAWSRLDSLNSPLHF.

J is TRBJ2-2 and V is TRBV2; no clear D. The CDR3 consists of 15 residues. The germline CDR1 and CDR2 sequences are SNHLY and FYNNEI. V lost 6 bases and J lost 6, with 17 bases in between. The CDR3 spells CASRDRNADSGELFF. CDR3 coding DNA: TGTGCCAGCAGGGATCGTAACGCAGATTCCGGGGAGCTGTTTTTT. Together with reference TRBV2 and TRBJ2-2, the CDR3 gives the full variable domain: EPEVTQTPSHQVTQMGQEVILRCVPISNHLYFYWYRQILGQKVEFLVSFYNNEISEKSEIFDDQFSVERPDGSNFTLKIRSTKLEDSAMYFCASRDRNADSGELFFGEGSRLTVL.

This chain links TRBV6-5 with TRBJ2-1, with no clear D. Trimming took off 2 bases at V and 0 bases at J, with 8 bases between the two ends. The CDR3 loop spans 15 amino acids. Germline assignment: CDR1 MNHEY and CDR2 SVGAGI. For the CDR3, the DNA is TGTGCCAGCAGTTACGACGGAGTCTCCTACAATGAGCAGTTCTTC. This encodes CASSYDGVSYNEQFF.